A selection of T cell receptor beta chains follows, all from one sample in a study of CXCR3-negative and CXCR3-positive naive CD8 T cells. TCRdb reprocessed the 5' RACE reads, with one entry per CDR3 protein and no DNA. The table lists some 130,000 distinct CDR3 sequences. The sequenced sample was naive CXCR3+ CD8+ T cells from blood. These receptors all stem from a human donor in good health. Some clones in this sample may be carry-over from other donors' samples. Both conserved end residues are part of each CDR3.

V gene	J gene	CDR3 protein
TRBV29-1	TRBJ2-7	CSAEGESAGEQYF
TRBV15	TRBJ1-2	CATSGGGHHYGYTF
TRBV4-3	TRBJ2-1	CASSQDVVPLYNEQFF
TRBV28	TRBJ2-7	CASSFLEDRIYEQYF
TRBV25-1	TRBJ1-2	CASSDAGSNYGYTF
TRBV20-1	TRBJ1-2	CSARVPDRDDGYTF
TRBV5-6	TRBJ1-1	CASSWASLNTEAFF
TRBV29-1	TRBJ2-7	CSVVVQGYEQYF
TRBV20-1	TRBJ2-7	CSAGTSGRAFNYEQYF
TRBV3-1	TRBJ2-5	CASSQQAGRLGETQYF
TRBV25-1	TRBJ1-4	CASSELEAGEEKLFF
TRBV28	TRBJ1-1	CASSLRGNWHTEAFF
TRBV11-2	TRBJ2-1	CASSSGPANEQFF
TRBV3-1	TRBJ2-3	CASSQEVGTLGTQYF
TRBV15	TRBJ2-1	CATSSERNSQQFF
TRBV10-3	TRBJ2-2	CAISTSGGDANTGELFF
TRBV4-3	TRBJ2-2	CASSSTRNTGELFF
TRBV4-1	TRBJ1-5	CASSQWTGGGQPQHF
TRBV20-1	TRBJ1-5	CSASPGISLHNQPQHF
TRBV20-1	TRBJ2-7	CSASRGLAGPYEQYF
TRBV19	TRBJ1-1	CASSIGTSTEAFF
TRBV15	TRBJ2-7	CATSGGLAGHSYEQYF
TRBV4-2	TRBJ2-1	CASSQDRTSGSTRTLYNEQFF
TRBV7-2	TRBJ1-6	CASSLLGGQINSPLHF
TRBV12-3/TRBV12-4	TRBJ2-1	CASSIQGTYDEQFF
TRBV29-1	TRBJ2-6	CSVFRTESSGANVLTF
TRBV7-9	TRBJ2-2	CAAEANTGELFF
TRBV7-9	TRBJ2-1	CASSSRTSPGEQFF
TRBV6-6	TRBJ2-5	CASTNLETQYF
TRBV28	TRBJ2-7	CASSFREAYEQYF
TRBV7-2	TRBJ2-7	CASSQGARAHYEQYF
TRBV5-1	TRBJ1-6	CASSSRDAESSYNSPLHF
TRBV19	TRBJ2-7	CASRVAGGSYEQYF
TRBV27	TRBJ1-5	CASSLQGLGQPQHF
TRBV29-1	TRBJ1-1	CSVEVGDTEAFF
TRBV23-1	TRBJ1-4	CASRQDRGGRTNEKLFF
TRBV9	TRBJ1-1	CASSDRGQDTEAFF
TRBV7-9	TRBJ2-3	CASTFPAGDTQYF
TRBV19	TRBJ2-1	CASSIAGGLGNEQFF
TRBV10-3	TRBJ2-2	CAISGTGAGELFF
TRBV7-7	TRBJ2-2	CASSYIQQGDGLRTPGSCFF
TRBV29-1	TRBJ2-3	CSVEREIQGTQYF
TRBV6-5	TRBJ2-7	CASSYSRSLEQYF
TRBV5-4	TRBJ2-3	CASSGDSRWNTQYF
TRBV28	TRBJ1-5	CASRGTGAVNQPQHF
TRBV20-1	TRBJ2-7	CSASAASGGYRTDYEQYF
TRBV2	TRBJ2-7	CASRSTDHYEQYF
TRBV7-2	TRBJ1-1	CASSSLGGAFF